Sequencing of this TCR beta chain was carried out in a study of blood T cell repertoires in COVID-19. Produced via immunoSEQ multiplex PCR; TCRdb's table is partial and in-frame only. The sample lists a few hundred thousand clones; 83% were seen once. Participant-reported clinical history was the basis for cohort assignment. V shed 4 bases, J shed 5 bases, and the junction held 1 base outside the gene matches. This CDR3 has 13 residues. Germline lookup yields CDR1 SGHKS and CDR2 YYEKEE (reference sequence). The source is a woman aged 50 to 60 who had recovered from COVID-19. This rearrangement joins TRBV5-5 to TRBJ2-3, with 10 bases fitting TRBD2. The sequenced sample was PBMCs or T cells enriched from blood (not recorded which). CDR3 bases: TGTGCCAGCAGCAGACTAGCGGGAGATACGCAGTATTTT. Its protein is CASSRLAGDTQYF.